The 32 T cell receptor beta chains given below trace back to one sample, sequenced in a study of T-cell reconstitution after alpha-beta-depleted transplantation in children. For TCRbeta, the library was prepared with unique molecular identifiers. In TCRdb, the PCR reads were re-called with MiXCR into one record per CDR3 protein. The table includes around 500,000 distinct CDR3 sequences, around 13% detected once. The sample here was PBMCs from the stem cell graft donor, taken from the stem cell graft. These receptors all stem from a human donor who donated a stem cell graft to a child with combined immunodeficiency.

In its sample, this clonotype was seen a few times. The chain employs TRBV6-5 and TRBJ2-1; 9 bases agree with TRBD2. Germline V gene data show CDR1 as MNHEY and CDR2 as SVGAGI. This CDR3 region has 18 residues. Trimming at V came to 3 bases and at J to 5 bases, leaving 14 bases not matched to a gene. The CDR3 DNA sequence: TGTGCCAGCAGTTATTGGGCGGGAGGGCCCCCCACCGACAATGAGCAGTTCTTC. Its protein is CASSYWAGGPPTDNEQFF.

On this clonotype: This may come from a read error, since a much larger clone is one base off. This chain connects TRBV10-3 to TRBJ2-1; D may be TRBD1 (5 bases). Trimming took off 6 bases at V and 0 bases at J, with 12 bases between the two ends. The CDR3 runs to 15 residues. Germline-derived CDR1 and CDR2 are ENHRY and SYGVKD. The CDR3 is CAIRGPRGSYNEQFF. Here the CDR3 DNA reads TGTGCCATCAGAGGACCTAGGGGCTCCTACAATGAGCAGTTCTTC.

This clonotype has only a few counts. This chain links TRBV19 with TRBJ2-2; the match to TRBD1 covers 10 bases. Germline CDR1 is LNHDA and CDR2 is SQIVND (reference sequence). Trimming at V came to 6 bases and at J to 1 base, leaving 2 bases not matched to a gene. CDR3 size: 15 residues. The DNA for the CDR3 is TGTGCCAGTAGGGGACAGGGGTGGAACACCGGGGAGCTGTTTTTT. It codes for CASRGQGWNTGELFF.

This clonotype showed up many times. The chain is built from TRBV6-5 and TRBJ2-2; D uncertain. V was pared by 2 bases and J by 10 bases, with 11 bases between. This CDR3 is built from 13 residues. Per germline, CDR1 MNHEY and CDR2 SVGAGI. This CDR3 is CASSYPGGEELFF. DNA of the CDR3: TGTGCCAGCAGTTACCCAGGTGGAGAGGAGCTGTTTTTT.

The rearrangement joins TRBV19 to TRBJ2-2; 10 bases are a match to TRBD1. There are 15 residues in the CDR3. Germline lookup yields CDR1 LNHDA and CDR2 SQIVND (reference sequence). J lost 5 bases, V lost 7 bases, and 7 bases had no gene match. The CDR3 bases are TGTGCCAGTACTCGCCCGGGACAGGGGACCGGGGAGCTGTTTTTT. This gives the protein CASTRPGQGTGELFF.

The chain is built from TRBV19 and TRBJ1-5; 7 bases agree with TRBD1. The V gene end was trimmed by 7 bases and the J gene end by 6 bases; junction bases not matched to a gene: 12. CDR1 is LNHDA and CDR2 is SQIVND in the germline V gene (reference sequence). The CDR3 extends over 15 amino acids. The CDR3, as DNA: TGTGCCAGTACCCAAGAACAGGGGCGGCTTCAGCCCCAGCATTTT. This gives the protein CASTQEQGRLQPQHF.

Many counts were recorded for this clonotype. J is TRBJ2-7 and V is TRBV27; 8 bases are a match to TRBD1. After removal of 5 bases from V and 0 bases from J, the junction contained 15 bases not matched to a gene. Germline V gene sequence: CDR1 MNHEY, CDR2 SMNVEV (reference sequence). The CDR3 loop spans 18 amino acids. DNA of the CDR3: TGTGCCAGCAGTCTAGCGCCTCCGGGACAGGCCTTCTCCTACGAGCAGTACTTC. The encoded protein is CASSLAPPGQAFSYEQYF.

In its sample, this clonotype was seen a few times. The V gene is TRBV10-3, the J gene TRBJ1-2; TRBD1 aligns across 10 bases. The V and J ends lost 5 bases and 8 bases, in that order; junction bases with no gene match: 5. Looked up from germline, CDR1 is ENHRY and CDR2 is SYGVKD. The CDR3 loop spans 13 amino acids. The CDR3, as DNA: TGTGCCATCAGTACCGGGACAGGGGAAGGCTACACCTTC. This encodes CAISTGTGEGYTF.

This clonotype was detected only a few times. The chain recombines TRBV24-1 with TRBJ2-3, with 11 bases lining up with TRBD2. The CDR3 extends over 19 amino acids. The germline V gene has CDR1 KGHDR and CDR2 SFDVKD. The J segment lost 0 bases and the V segment lost 4 bases, leaving 11 bases of the junction unmatched. The CDR3 bases are TGTGCCACCAGTGACCTAACAGTAGCGGGAGGGCCGAGCACAGATACGCAGTATTTT. Its translation: CATSDLTVAGGPSTDTQYF.

The sample holds a few counts of this clonotype. The chain recombines TRBV24-1 with TRBJ2-1; TRBD1 matches at 7 bases. This CDR3 has 15 amino acids. With 4 bases clipped from V and 7 bases from J, the junction kept 9 bases outside the gene matches. The germline gives CDR1 KGHDR, CDR2 SFDVKD. This CDR3 reads CATSDPTGFRNEQFF. In nucleotides, the CDR3 is TGTGCCACCAGTGACCCGACAGGGTTTAGGAATGAGCAGTTCTTC.

There are a few counts of this clonotype. V usage is TRBV7-2 and J usage is TRBJ2-7, with 7 bases lining up with TRBD1. This CDR3 is built from 16 residues. Germline loops: CDR1 SGHTA, CDR2 FQGNSA. Trimming took 3 bases from V and 7 from J; bases not matched to a gene: 15. The CDR3 nucleotides read TGTGCCAGCAGCTTGGCAGTCCCCACAGGGGCGAGTGAGCAGTACTTC. Protein product: CASSLAVPTGASEQYF.

V gene TRBV7-9 combines with J gene TRBJ2-3; D perhaps matches TRBD2 (6 bases). CDR3 length equals 14 residues. Germline CDR1 and CDR2: SEHNR and FQNEAQ (reference sequence). The V and J ends lost 2 bases and 6 bases respectively, with 12 bases between them. CDR3 DNA: TGTGCCAGCAGCTTACGTGGCGGGGTGGATACGCAGTATTTT. It yields the protein CASSLRGGVDTQYF.

In this sample, this clonotype turned up a few times. The chain is built from TRBV7-8 and TRBJ2-5; D is perhaps TRBD2 (5 bases). CDR1 is SGHVS and CDR2 is FQNEAQ in the germline V gene. V was shortened by 2 bases and J by 2 bases, with 12 bases between the two germline ends. This CDR3 has 15 amino acids. The CDR3 coding sequence is TGTGCCAGCAGCTTACAGCCGGGGAGTCAAGAGACCCAGTACTTC. Protein product: CASSLQPGSQETQYF.

The chain links TRBV6-2 or TRBV6-3 to TRBJ1-2, with D uncertain. The CDR3 has 11 residues. V lost 6 bases to trimming and J lost 7 bases, with 9 bases between them. Germline V lookup: CDR1 MNHEY, CDR2 SVGEGT. CDR3 DNA sequence: TGTGCCAGCAGCTCCGGAACTGGCTACACCTTC. Translating gives CASSSGTGYTF.

There are a few counts of this clonotype. The rearrangement uses TRBV5-1 and TRBJ2-3, with D perhaps given as TRBD1 or TRBD2 (5 bases each). The CDR3 has 14 amino acids. Germline V gene data show CDR1 as SGHRS and CDR2 as YFSETQ. Trimming took 4 bases from V and 2 from J, leaving 11 bases between them. The CDR3 spells CASSPGPVTDTQYF. For the CDR3, the DNA is TGCGCCAGCAGCCCGGGACCGGTCACAGATACGCAGTATTTT.

In its sample, this clonotype was seen many times. The rearrangement links TRBV4-3 to TRBJ2-5; the D is unclear. The CDR3 runs 14 residues. In germline, CDR1 is LGHNA, CDR2 YSLEER. The V end was cut by 0 bases, the J end by 4 bases, with 9 bases between. The CDR3 DNA sequence: TGCGCCAGCAGCCAAGAAAATCGGCCAGAGACCCAGTACTTC. It yields the protein CASSQENRPETQYF.

There are a few counts of this clonotype. This chain uses TRBV10-3 with TRBJ1-1; the match to TRBD1 covers 10 bases. V gave up 3 bases and J gave up 7 bases; unmatched junction bases: 2. From germline, CDR1 is ENHRY and CDR2 SYGVKD. The CDR3 sequence is 13 residues long. The DNA for the CDR3 is TGTGCCATCAGTGACGGGACAGGGGTTGAAGCTTTCTTT. Its translation is CAISDGTGVEAFF.

The rearrangement joins TRBV4-3 to TRBJ2-3, with 9 nucleotides matching TRBD2. Losses at the gene ends were 6 bases for V and 2 bases for J; bases not matched to a gene: 3. The CDR3 loop spans 14 amino acids. The germline gives CDR1 LGHNA, CDR2 YSLEER. CDR3 nucleotide sequence: TGCGCCAGCAGAGCGGGAGGCCTCACAGATACGCAGTATTTT. It translates to CASRAGGLTDTQYF.

There are a few counts of this clonotype. This chain uses TRBV12-3 or TRBV12-4 with TRBJ2-2; D is undetermined. Trimming removed 2 bases at V and 7 bases at J, with 8 bases between. This CDR3 is 13 amino acids long. The CDR3 reads CASSLLPGGELFF. CDR3 nucleotide sequence: TGTGCCAGCAGTTTACTCCCCGGCGGGGAGCTGTTTTTT.

In its sample, this clonotype was seen many times. The chain employs TRBV6-5 and TRBJ2-3; D call uncertain. CDR1 is MNHEY, CDR2 SVGAGI, per germline. This CDR3 is 15 amino acids long. The V and J ends lost 1 base and 0 bases respectively, with 8 bases between them. This CDR3 reads CASSYLRTSTDTQYF. CDR3 nucleotides: TGTGCCAGCAGTTACTTGAGGACGAGCACAGATACGCAGTATTTT.

The sample holds one count of this clonotype. The V gene is TRBV5-1, the J gene TRBJ2-2, with D possibly matching TRBD2 (6 bases). This CDR3 is built from 17 residues. Between the trimmed V and J ends, which lost 0 bases and 1 base, there was a span of 13 bases. Germline V gene data show CDR1 as SGHRS and CDR2 as YFSETQ. CDR3 region: CASSLGGGGLNTGELFF. The CDR3 DNA reads as TGCGCCAGCAGCTTGGGCGGTGGAGGGCTGAACACCGGGGAGCTGTTTTTT.

This clonotype was observed at least ten times. This chain links TRBV6-5 with TRBJ2-1; 7 bases align to TRBD1. The V and J ends lost 2 bases and 6 bases, in that order; junction bases with no gene match: 7. The length of the CDR3 is 15 residues. CDR1 and CDR2 (germline): MNHEY, SVGAGI. The CDR3 nucleotides read TGTGCCAGCAGTTACCCGACCTCAGGGGGCAATGAGCAGTTCTTC. Encoded protein: CASSYPTSGGNEQFF.

A few counts support this clonotype. V gene TRBV27 combines with J gene TRBJ2-5; D call uncertain. Germline V gene sequence: CDR1 MNHEY, CDR2 SMNVEV (reference sequence). Trimming shortened V by 3 bases and J by 4 bases, and 6 bases separated the two germline ends. The length of the CDR3 is 12 residues. CDR3 DNA sequence: TGTGCCAGCAGTTTTAGGTTAGAGACCCAGTACTTC. Amino acids: CASSFRLETQYF.

This clonotype was detected a few times. The chain couples TRBV11-1 to TRBJ2-1; 11 nucleotides agree with TRBD2. The CDR3 length is 19 residues. The trim removed 1 base at V and 1 base at J, leaving 9 bases unmatched. The germline V gene encodes CDR1 SGHAT and CDR2 FQDESV (reference sequence). This CDR3 is CASSLDTSGSLISYNEQFF. CDR3 nucleotides: TGTGCCAGCAGCTTAGACACTAGCGGGAGTTTAATATCCTACAATGAGCAGTTCTTC.

Only a few counts were recorded for this clonotype. The chain is built from TRBV7-9 and TRBJ1-5; TRBD1 is a possible D gene (5 bases). This CDR3 is built from 13 residues. Trimming took off 5 bases at V and 7 bases at J, with 12 bases between the two ends. Germline CDR1 is SEHNR and CDR2 is FQNEAQ (reference sequence). The CDR3 nucleotides are TGTGCCAGCAGCATTGACGGGGACCAGCCCCAGCATTTT. It codes for CASSIDGDQPQHF.

In its sample, this clonotype was seen a few times. This chain joins TRBV7-9 and TRBJ2-1; D possibly corresponds to TRBD1 (6 bases). The germline gives CDR1 SEHNR, CDR2 FQNEAQ (reference sequence). The CDR3 runs to 13 residues. Trimming pared 6 bases from V and 8 bases from J, leaving 14 bases between. The DNA of the CDR3 is TGTGCCAGCAGTAGAACAGGGATGTATGAGCAGTTCTTC. Protein product: CASSRTGMYEQFF.

V gene TRBV20-1 combines with J gene TRBJ2-5, with D possibly being TRBD1 or TRBD2 (5 bases each). The germline V gene has CDR1 DFQATT and CDR2 SNEGSKA (reference sequence). V was trimmed by 4 bases and J by 13 bases, leaving 16 bases between them. The CDR3 extends over 11 amino acids. In nucleotides, the CDR3 is TGCAGTGCTAACCACCGGGACGAGGTGTACTTC. It yields the protein CSANHRDEVYF.

This clonotype was seen a few times. In DNA, the CDR3 is TGCGCCAGCAGGTCCTCCCGACAGGGTGGGGCCTACGAGCAGTACTTC. It codes for CASRSSRQGGAYEQYF. The V and J genes are TRBV5-1 and TRBJ2-7; the match to TRBD1 covers 7 bases. After removal of 5 bases from V and 2 bases from J, the junction contained 13 bases not matched to a gene. CDR1 SGHRS and CDR2 YFSETQ come from the germline V gene. The CDR3 spans 16 residues.

This clonotype was counted a few times. This rearrangement joins TRBV29-1 to TRBJ2-1; 9 bases match TRBD1. With 0 bases clipped from V and 7 bases from J, the junction kept 13 bases outside the gene matches. Germline lookup yields CDR1 SQVTM and CDR2 ANQGSEA. This CDR3 has 17 amino acids. CDR3 region: CSVEDSVGTGYRNEQFF. CDR3 in DNA: TGCAGCGTTGAAGATAGCGTTGGGACAGGGTATCGAAATGAGCAGTTCTTC.

This clonotype was counted between two and nine times. This chain uses TRBV15 with TRBJ2-5; 7 bases align to TRBD1. The CDR3 is 16 amino acids. The V segment lost 2 bases and the J segment 0 bases; nucleotides outside the gene matches: 6. Germline CDR1 and CDR2: LNHNV and YYDKDF (reference sequence). This chain's CDR3 is CATSRNRGVDQETQYF. The CDR3 nucleotides are TGTGCCACCAGCAGAAACAGGGGAGTAGACCAAGAGACCCAGTACTTC.

The table lists this clonotype with a count of one. The V and J genes are TRBV18 and TRBJ2-3, with D uncertain. The CDR3 has 15 residues. V lost 0 bases, J lost 3 bases, and 10 bases lay in between. The germline V gene encodes CDR1 KGHSH and CDR2 LQKENI. The CDR3, as DNA: TGTGCCAGCTCACCACCTGTCCGGCGGACAGATACGCAGTATTTT. Translation: CASSPPVRRTDTQYF.

This clonotype appeared a few times. The V and J genes are TRBV20-1 and TRBJ2-7; 8 bases are a match to TRBD2. With 1 base clipped from V and 7 bases from J, the junction kept 15 bases outside the gene matches. The germline gives CDR1 DFQATT, CDR2 SNEGSKA (reference sequence). CDR3 size: 16 residues. Here the CDR3 DNA reads TGCAGTGCTAGAGGGGCGCGGGAGGAGACCCTTGGGGAGCAGTACTTC. Translated, it gives CSARGAREETLGEQYF.